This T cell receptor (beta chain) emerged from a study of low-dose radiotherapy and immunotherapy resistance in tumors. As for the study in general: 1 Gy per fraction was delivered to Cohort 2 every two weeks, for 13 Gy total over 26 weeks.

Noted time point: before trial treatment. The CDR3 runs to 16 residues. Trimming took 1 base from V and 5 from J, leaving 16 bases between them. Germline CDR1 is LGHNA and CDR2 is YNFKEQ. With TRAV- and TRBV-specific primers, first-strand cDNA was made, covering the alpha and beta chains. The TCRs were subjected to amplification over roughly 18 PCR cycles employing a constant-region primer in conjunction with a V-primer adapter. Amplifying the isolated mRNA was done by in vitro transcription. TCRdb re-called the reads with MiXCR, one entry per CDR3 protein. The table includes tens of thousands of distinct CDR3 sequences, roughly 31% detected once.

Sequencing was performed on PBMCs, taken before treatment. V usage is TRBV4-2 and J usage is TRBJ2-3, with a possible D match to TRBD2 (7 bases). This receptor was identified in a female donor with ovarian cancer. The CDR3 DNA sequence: TGTGCCAGCAGCCAAGCGACGGGGGGCCTGAGAGATACGCAGTATTTT. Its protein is CASSQATGGLRDTQYF.